This T cell receptor (beta chain) was retrieved from a study of glioma-infiltrating T cells after dendritic cell vaccination. This clone was observed a handful of times. Amplification used 60 V beta primers and 13 J beta primers. Generated by immunoSEQ multiplex PCR, the TCRdb table keeps only in-frame clones and is missing some. In the table there are around 72,000 clones, 81% of which are singletons. Patients had residual fresh-frozen tumor tissue and more than two years of survival data. The TCR originated in a human donor with glioblastoma. The sample was blood, taken before dendritic cell vaccination.

CDR3 protein: CASSPAGGSYNEQFF. The CDR3, as DNA: TGTGCCAGCAGCCCAGCGGGGGGCTCATACAATGAGCAGTTCTTC. The genes are TRBV7-8 and TRBJ2-1; 9 bases are a match to TRBD2. Per the germline V gene, CDR1 is SGHVS and CDR2 is FQNEAQ. The V and J ends lost 5 bases and 4 bases, in that order; junction bases with no gene match: 6. The CDR3 sequence is 15 residues long.